The 24 T cell receptor beta chains given below trace back to one sample, sequenced in a study of T cells in Graves' hyperthyroidism and ophthalmopathy. The source material, RNA transcripts, was used to amplify TCR beta CDR3 regions. The HTBI primer set served for first-round RT-PCR of the TCR CDR3. TCRdb reanalysed the multiplex PCR reads using MiXCR and keeps one entry per CDR3 protein. The sample consists of hundreds of thousands of distinct CDR3 sequences, just under 45% of them appearing once. The sequencing sample was made of peripheral blood or thyroid tissue (not recorded which). The source is an adult man with Graves' disease, either hyperthyroidism or ophthalmopathy (not recorded which).

V is TRBV20-1 and J is TRBJ1-4; D is undetermined. Germline V gene lookup returns CDR1 DFQATT and CDR2 SNEGSKA (reference sequence). Trimming stripped 7 bases from V and 8 bases from J, with 17 bases between. CDR3 length: 13 amino acids. DNA for the CDR3: TGCAGTGTTTCGGAAGCCCAAGGCGAAAAACTGTTTTTT. It is translated as CSVSEAQGEKLFF.

This clonotype was counted only a few times. The chain recombines TRBV6-5 with TRBJ2-6; D perhaps matches TRBD2 (6 bases). The CDR3 is 16 amino acids. Germline loops: CDR1 MNHEY, CDR2 SVGAGI. V was shortened by 2 bases and J by 3 bases, with 11 bases between the two germline ends. The chain's CDR3 is CASSYGRRVGANVLTF. DNA of the CDR3: TGTGCCAGCAGTTACGGTCGGAGGGTTGGGGCCAACGTCCTGACTTTC.

V gene TRBV5-1 combines with J gene TRBJ1-2, with D unresolved. V lost 5 bases, J lost 4 bases, and 12 bases lay in between. Germline V lookup: CDR1 SGHRS, CDR2 YFSETQ. The CDR3 runs to 13 residues. The CDR3: CASSAPDGYGYTF. DNA of the CDR3: TGCGCCAGCAGTGCGCCGGATGGCTATGGCTACACCTTC.

This clonotype turned up a few times. This chain connects TRBV5-1 to TRBJ1-2, with D perhaps matching TRBD1 (5 bases). CDR3 length: 13 amino acids. The V end lost 1 base, the J end lost 8 bases, and 12 bases lay between the germline ends. Per germline, CDR1 SGHRS and CDR2 YFSETQ. The CDR3 nucleotides read TGCGCCAGCAGCTTGACAGGAGTGATCGGCTACACCTTC. It specifies CASSLTGVIGYTF.

The chain couples TRBV10-3 to TRBJ2-5; D remains unclear. From germline, CDR1 is ENHRY and CDR2 SYGVKD. This CDR3 region has 13 residues. Between the trimmed V and J ends, which lost 4 bases and 5 bases, there was a span of 11 bases. CDR3 region: CAISADRRETQYF. CDR3 DNA: TGTGCCATCAGTGCAGACCGCCGGGAGACCCAGTACTTC.

Concerning this clonotype: The missing conserved phenylalanine or tryptophan at the end of this CDR3 makes a read error likely. Because the CDR3's place on the DNA is in doubt, the DNA is left out and the CDR3 is given as listed by TCRdb. The rearrangement links TRBV7-8 to TRBJ2-5; TRBD1, the D gene given by the table, was not confirmed from the DNA. Per germline, CDR1 SGHVS and CDR2 FQNEAQ. Counting both end residues, the CDR3 totals 8 amino acids. This CDR3 is CASSSQGG.

The V gene is TRBV19, the J gene TRBJ1-2; 7 bases are a match to TRBD1. The CDR3 has 14 amino acids. J gave up 5 bases and V 5 bases, and 8 bases lay outside the gene matches. In germline, CDR1 is LNHDA, CDR2 SQIVND (reference sequence). The CDR3 loop is CASSEGTALYGYTF. Here the CDR3 DNA reads TGTGCCAGTAGTGAAGGGACAGCCCTATATGGCTACACCTTC.

The chain employs TRBV29-1 and TRBJ2-7; possibly TRBD1 or TRBD2 for D (5 bases each). The germline V gene has CDR1 SQVTM and CDR2 ANQGSEA. CDR3 size: 15 residues. V lost 0 bases, J lost 3 bases, and 15 bases lay in between. The CDR3 region is CSVEEQNRGVYEQYF. CDR3 coding DNA: TGCAGCGTTGAAGAGCAAAACCGAGGGGTCTACGAGCAGTACTTC.

V is TRBV2 and J is TRBJ1-1, with 9 bases identical to TRBD1. Trimming cost V 1 base and J 4 bases; bases outside gene matches: 7. The CDR3 runs 16 residues. The germline V gene has CDR1 SNHLY and CDR2 FYNNEI. The CDR3 region is CASSEVRTGESTEAFF. In nucleotides, the CDR3 is TGTGCCAGCAGTGAAGTGAGGACAGGGGAGAGCACTGAAGCTTTCTTT.

The chain combines TRBV7-6 with TRBJ2-7, with 8 bases fitting TRBD2. With V trimmed by 6 bases and J by 0 bases, 7 bases remained unmatched. The germline gives CDR1 SGHVS, CDR2 FNYEAQ. This CDR3 has 15 amino acids. The CDR3 DNA is TGTGCCAGCAGTCTATATAGCGGGACCTCCTACGAGCAGTACTTC. Amino acid sequence: CASSLYSGTSYEQYF.

As regards this clonotype: One junction end does not reproduce the germline sequence, and a read error may be involved. This chain links TRBV11-2 with TRBJ1-6; no clear D gene. Germline loops: CDR1 SGHAT, CDR2 FQNNGV. The CDR3 runs to 17 residues. CDR3: CASSQYHGEAYNSPLHF. The CDR3 DNA is TGCGCCAGCAGCCAATATCACGGGGAGGCATATAATTCACCCCTCCACTTT.

Comments on this clonotype: A much larger clone is a single base away; this may be a read error. This chain uses TRBV2 with TRBJ1-1, with D tentatively TRBD1 (5 bases). Trimming cost V 3 bases and J 8 bases, with 13 bases left between them. Looked up from germline, CDR1 is SNHLY and CDR2 is FYNNEI. This CDR3 comprises 13 residues. The CDR3 DNA reads as TGTGCCAGCAGTGAGGGGACCTTAGGGGAAGCTTTCTTT. Translated, it gives CASSEGTLGEAFF.

This clonotype was observed a few times. V gene TRBV19 combines with J gene TRBJ1-5; D unresolved. The CDR3 has 14 residues. V was pared by 7 bases and J by 0 bases, with 10 bases between. CDR1 LNHDA and CDR2 SQIVND come from the germline V gene (reference sequence). The CDR3 DNA follows: TGTGCCAGTACCACCGACAATAGCAATCAGCCCCAGCATTTT. This sequence encodes CASTTDNSNQPQHF.

The chain couples TRBV12-3 or TRBV12-4 to TRBJ1-2; 7 bases line up with TRBD1. The CDR3 spans 13 residues. The V gene end was trimmed by 6 bases and the J gene end by 5 bases; junction bases not matched to a gene: 6. CDR3 sequence reads: CASREGARYGYTF. DNA for the CDR3: TGTGCCAGCAGGGAGGGGGCGCGGTATGGCTACACCTTC.

About this clonotype: A read error may be the cause here, since a much bigger clone is one base away. The V call is TRBV29-1, the J call TRBJ1-3; D gene ambiguous. CDR3 length equals 14 residues. CDR1 is SQVTM, CDR2 ANQGSEA, per germline. The CDR3 nucleotides read TGCAGCGTTGGTGTGGGTGTCTCTGGAGACACCATATATTTT. It encodes CSVGVGVSGDTIYF.

The gene calls are TRBV7-2 and TRBJ2-7, with D perhaps given as TRBD1 or TRBD2 (6 bases each). The V end was cut by 9 bases, the J end by 7 bases, with 19 bases between. The CDR3 is 13 residues long. From germline, CDR1 is SGHTA and CDR2 FQGNSA. Here the CDR3 DNA reads TGTGCCAGTAGTATGGGGGGCTACAATGAGCAGTACTTC. Translated: CASSMGGYNEQYF. Using reference TRBV7-2 and TRBJ2-7 for the parts outside the CDR3, the full variable domain is GAGVSQSPSNKVTEKGKDVELRCDPISGHTALYWYRQSLGQGLEFLIYFQGNSAPDKSGLPSDRFSAERTGGSVSTLTIQRTQQEDSAVYLCASSMGGYNEQYFGPGTRLTVT.

A few counts support this clonotype. The rearrangement links TRBV12-3 or TRBV12-4 to TRBJ1-5, with D maybe TRBD1 (5 bases). V lost 2 bases, J lost 7 bases, and 12 bases lay in between. The CDR3 is 14 residues long. CDR3 in amino acids: CASSLMGGDQPQHF. Here the CDR3 DNA reads TGTGCCAGCAGTTTAATGGGAGGGGACCAGCCCCAGCATTTT.

The genes are TRBV5-1 and TRBJ2-5; 10 bases match TRBD2. Germline V gene sequence: CDR1 SGHRS, CDR2 YFSETQ. V shed 3 bases, J shed 8 bases, and the junction held 10 bases outside the gene matches. The CDR3 is made up of 15 amino acids. As DNA, the CDR3 is TGCGCCAGCAGCTCACTAGCGGGGTTGGTTGACACCCAGTACTTC. Protein sequence: CASSSLAGLVDTQYF.

This clonotype was seen only a few times. A junction boundary mismatches the germline segment, possibly from a read error. The rearrangement joins TRBV10-3 to TRBJ1-5; D gene unclear. Per germline, CDR1 ENHRY and CDR2 SYGVKD. This CDR3 region has 17 residues. The CDR3 DNA is TGTGCCAGCAGTTACGGCAGAGCCACCCCGAGCAATCAGCCCCAGCATTTT. Translating gives CASSYGRATPSNQPQHF.

This clonotype was seen more than once but under ten times. The chain couples TRBV5-1 to TRBJ1-2; weak D call: TRBD1 (5 bases). Trimming took 4 bases from V and 3 from J, leaving 13 bases between them. Germline CDR1 reads SGHRS; CDR2 reads YFSETQ. The CDR3 covers 14 residues. CDR3 in amino acids: CASSGRAGDYGYTF. CDR3 nucleotides: TGCGCCAGCAGCGGCAGAGCGGGGGACTATGGCTACACCTTC.

CDR3 sequence reads: CASSEKDSNYYGYTF. The CDR3 coding sequence is TGTGCCAGCAGTGAAAAGGACAGCAACTACTATGGCTACACCTTC. The gene calls are TRBV2 and TRBJ1-2; D may be TRBD1 (6 bases). The CDR3 has 15 amino acids. CDR1 and CDR2 (germline): SNHLY, FYNNEI. V was shortened by 2 bases and J by 3 bases, with 13 bases between the two germline ends.

This clonotype was picked up many times. The chain employs TRBV14 and TRBJ2-6; D is perhaps TRBD1 (5 bases). CDR3 length: 15 amino acids. From germline, CDR1 is SGHDN and CDR2 FVKESK. Trimming took off 5 bases at V and 2 bases at J, with 10 bases between the two ends. In DNA form, the CDR3 reads TGTGCCAGCAGCTCCCCCAGGGCTGGGGCCAACGTCCTGACTTTC. It encodes CASSSPRAGANVLTF.

This clonotype was recorded a few times. The V and J genes are TRBV6-5 and TRBJ2-5, with D possibly being TRBD1 (6 bases). CDR3 length: 13 residues. Germline V CDR1 and CDR2: MNHEY, SVGAGI. V dropped 2 bases and J dropped 4 bases, with 8 bases sitting between them. CDR3 sequence: CASSYRRGETQYF. The CDR3 DNA reads as TGTGCCAGCAGTTACCGCAGGGGAGAGACCCAGTACTTC.

There are a few counts of this clonotype. The V gene is TRBV5-6, the J gene TRBJ2-7, with TRBD1 as a possible D gene (6 bases). The V gene's germline CDR1 is SGHDT and CDR2 YYEEEE. This CDR3 contains 16 residues. V was clipped by 0 bases and J by 3 bases, with 16 bases between them. CDR3 sequence (DNA): TGTGCCAGCAGCTTGGCCATGGACAGAAACTACTACGAGCAGTACTTC. It codes for CASSLAMDRNYYEQYF.